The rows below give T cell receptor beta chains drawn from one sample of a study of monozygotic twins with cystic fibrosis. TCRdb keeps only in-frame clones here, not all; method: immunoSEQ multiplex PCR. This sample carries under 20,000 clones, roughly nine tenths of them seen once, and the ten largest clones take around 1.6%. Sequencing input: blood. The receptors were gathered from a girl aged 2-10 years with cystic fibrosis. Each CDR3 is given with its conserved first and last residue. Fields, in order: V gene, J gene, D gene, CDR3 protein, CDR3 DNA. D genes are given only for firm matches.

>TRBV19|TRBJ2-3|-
CATKGMSTDTQYF
TGTGCCACAAAAGGGATGAGCACAGATACGCAGTATTTT
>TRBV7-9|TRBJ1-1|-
CASSQGNTGNTEAFF
TGTGCCAGCAGCCAAGGAAATACAGGGAACACTGAAGCTTTCTTT
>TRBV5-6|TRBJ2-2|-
CASSLDGELFF
TGTGCCAGCAGCTTAGATGGGGAGCTGTTTTTT
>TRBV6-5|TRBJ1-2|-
CASSYGGGYTF
TGTGCCAGCAGTTACGGGGGTGGCTACACCTTC
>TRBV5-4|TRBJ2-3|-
CASSVLADTFDTQYF
TGTGCCAGCAGCGTTTTAGCGGATACGTTCGATACGCAGTATTTT
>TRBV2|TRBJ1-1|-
CASSAPGTGNTEAFF
TGTGCCAGCAGTGCCCCCGGGACGGGGAACACTGAAGCTTTCTTT
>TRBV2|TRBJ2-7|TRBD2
CASSDTERDYEQYF
TGTGCCAGCAGTGACACGGAGCGGGACTACGAGCAGTACTTC
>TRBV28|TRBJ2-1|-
CASNPGPTPYNEQFF
TGTGCCAGCAATCCAGGCCCAACTCCCTACAATGAGCAGTTCTTC
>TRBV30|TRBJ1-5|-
CAWSITGYPQPQHF
TGTGCCTGGAGCATTACAGGGTATCCCCAGCCCCAGCATTTT
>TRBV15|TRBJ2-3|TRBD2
CATSRELAADTQYF
TGTGCCACCAGCAGAGAACTAGCGGCAGATACGCAGTATTTT
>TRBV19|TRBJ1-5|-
CASRQGVAQPQHF
TGTGCAAGTCGGCAGGGTGTTGCTCAGCCCCAGCATTTT
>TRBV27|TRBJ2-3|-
CASSLWHTDTQYF
TGTGCCAGCAGTTTATGGCACACAGATACGCAGTATTTT
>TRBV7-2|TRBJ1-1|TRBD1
CASSFGAQGTEAFF
TGTGCCAGCAGCTTCGGGGCACAGGGGACTGAAGCTTTCTTT
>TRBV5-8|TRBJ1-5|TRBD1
CASSLGTGSNQPQHF
TGTGCCAGCAGCTTGGGGACAGGGAGCAATCAGCCCCAGCATTTT